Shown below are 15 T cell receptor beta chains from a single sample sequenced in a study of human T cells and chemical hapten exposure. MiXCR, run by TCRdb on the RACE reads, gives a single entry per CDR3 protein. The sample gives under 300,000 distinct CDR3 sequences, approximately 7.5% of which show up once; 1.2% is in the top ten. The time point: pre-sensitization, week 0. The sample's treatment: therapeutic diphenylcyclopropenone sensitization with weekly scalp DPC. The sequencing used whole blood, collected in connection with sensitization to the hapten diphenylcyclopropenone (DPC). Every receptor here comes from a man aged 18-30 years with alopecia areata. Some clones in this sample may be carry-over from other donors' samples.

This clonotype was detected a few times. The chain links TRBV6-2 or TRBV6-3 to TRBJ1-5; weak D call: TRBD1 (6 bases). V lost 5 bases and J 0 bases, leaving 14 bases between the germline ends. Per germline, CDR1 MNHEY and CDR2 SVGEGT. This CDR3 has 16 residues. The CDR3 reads CASSKLRDTSNQPQHF. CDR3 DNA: TGTGCCAGCAGTAAACTCCGGGACACTAGCAATCAGCCCCAGCATTTT.

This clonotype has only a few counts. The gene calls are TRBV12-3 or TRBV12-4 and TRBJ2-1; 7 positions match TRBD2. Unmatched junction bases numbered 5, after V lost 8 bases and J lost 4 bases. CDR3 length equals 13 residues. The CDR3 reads CASGGRVYNEQFF. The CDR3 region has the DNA TGTGCCAGCGGGGGGAGGGTTTACAATGAGCAGTTCTTC.

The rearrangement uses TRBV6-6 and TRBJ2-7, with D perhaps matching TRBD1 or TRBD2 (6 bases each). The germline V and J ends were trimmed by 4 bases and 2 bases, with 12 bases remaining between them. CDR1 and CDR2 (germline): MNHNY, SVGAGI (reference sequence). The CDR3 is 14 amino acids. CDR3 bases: TGTGCCAGCAGTTTGGAAGGGGGGACCTACGAGCAGTACGTC. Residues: CASSLEGGTYEQYV.

The CDR3 DNA sequence: TGTGCCAGCAGCGGGACTGTACAGACCTCTGGAAACACCATATATTTT. Translated: CASSGTVQTSGNTIYF. The chain has TRBV9 and TRBJ1-3; no clear D. The CDR3 runs 16 residues. Trimming left V 3 bases short and J 0 bases short, with 13 bases between. In germline, CDR1 is SGDLS, CDR2 YYNGEE.

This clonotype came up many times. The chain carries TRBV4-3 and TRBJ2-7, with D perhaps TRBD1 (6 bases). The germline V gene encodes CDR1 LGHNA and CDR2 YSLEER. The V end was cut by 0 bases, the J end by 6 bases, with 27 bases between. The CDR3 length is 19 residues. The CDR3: CASSQDGQFFPVRESEQYV. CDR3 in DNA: TGCGCCAGCAGCCAAGACGGACAGTTTTTCCCCGTACGTGAGTCCGAGCAGTACGTC.

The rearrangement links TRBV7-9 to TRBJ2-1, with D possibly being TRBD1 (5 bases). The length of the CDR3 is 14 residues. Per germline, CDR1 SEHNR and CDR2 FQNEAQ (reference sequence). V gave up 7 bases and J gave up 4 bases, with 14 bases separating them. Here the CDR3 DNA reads TGTGCCAGCAACACCGGACACCCGTACAATGAGCAGTTCTTC. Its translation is CASNTGHPYNEQFF.

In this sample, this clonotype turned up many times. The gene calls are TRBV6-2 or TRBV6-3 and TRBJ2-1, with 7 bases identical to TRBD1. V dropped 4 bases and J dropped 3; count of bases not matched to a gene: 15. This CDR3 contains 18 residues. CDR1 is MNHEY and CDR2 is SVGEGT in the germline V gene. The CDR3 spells CASSFPSRRQGVYNEQFF. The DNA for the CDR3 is TGTGCCAGCAGTTTTCCCTCTCGGCGACAGGGCGTCTACAATGAGCAGTTCTTC.

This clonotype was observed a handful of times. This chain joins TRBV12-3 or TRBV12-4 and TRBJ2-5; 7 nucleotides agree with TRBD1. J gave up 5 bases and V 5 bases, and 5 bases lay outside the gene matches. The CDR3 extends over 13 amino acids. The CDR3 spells CASSPDRRETQYF. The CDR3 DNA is TGTGCCAGCAGTCCGGACAGGCGTGAGACCCAGTACTTC.

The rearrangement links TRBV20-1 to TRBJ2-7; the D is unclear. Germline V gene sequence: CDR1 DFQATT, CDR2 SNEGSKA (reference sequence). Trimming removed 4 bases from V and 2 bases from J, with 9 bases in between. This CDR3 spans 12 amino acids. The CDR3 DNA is TGCAGTGCTACAGGACGGGCCTACGAGCAGTACTTC. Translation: CSATGRAYEQYF.

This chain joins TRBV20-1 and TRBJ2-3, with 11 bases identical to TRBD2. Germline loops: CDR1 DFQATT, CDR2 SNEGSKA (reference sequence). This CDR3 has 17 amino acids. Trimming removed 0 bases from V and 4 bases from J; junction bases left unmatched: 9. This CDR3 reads CSARDYSVAGGPDTQYF. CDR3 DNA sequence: TGCAGTGCTAGAGATTATAGTGTAGCGGGGGGGCCAGATACGCAGTATTTT.

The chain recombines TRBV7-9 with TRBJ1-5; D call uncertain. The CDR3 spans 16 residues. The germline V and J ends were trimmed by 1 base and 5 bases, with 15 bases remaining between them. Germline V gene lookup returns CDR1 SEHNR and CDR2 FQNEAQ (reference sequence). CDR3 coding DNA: TGTGCCAGCAGCTTAGATCCCCTTACTAATTATCAGCCCCAGCATTTT. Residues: CASSLDPLTNYQPQHF.

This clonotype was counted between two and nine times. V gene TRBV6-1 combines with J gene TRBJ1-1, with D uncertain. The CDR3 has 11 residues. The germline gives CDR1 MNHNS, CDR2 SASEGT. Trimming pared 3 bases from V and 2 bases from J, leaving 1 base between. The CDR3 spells CASSDNTEAFF. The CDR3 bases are TGTGCCAGCAGTGACAACACTGAAGCTTTCTTT.

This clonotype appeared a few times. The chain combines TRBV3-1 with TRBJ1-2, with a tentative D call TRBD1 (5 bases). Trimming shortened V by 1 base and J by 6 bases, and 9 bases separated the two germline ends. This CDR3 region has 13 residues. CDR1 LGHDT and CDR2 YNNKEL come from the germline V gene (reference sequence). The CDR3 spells CASSQGREDGYTF. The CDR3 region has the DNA TGTGCCAGCAGCCAAGGCAGGGAGGATGGCTACACCTTC.

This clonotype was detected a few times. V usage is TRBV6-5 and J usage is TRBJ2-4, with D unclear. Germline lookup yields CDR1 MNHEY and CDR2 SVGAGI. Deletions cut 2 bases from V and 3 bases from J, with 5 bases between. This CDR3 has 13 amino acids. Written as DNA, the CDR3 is TGTGCCAGCAGTTACAGAGACAAAAACATTCAGTACTTC. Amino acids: CASSYRDKNIQYF.

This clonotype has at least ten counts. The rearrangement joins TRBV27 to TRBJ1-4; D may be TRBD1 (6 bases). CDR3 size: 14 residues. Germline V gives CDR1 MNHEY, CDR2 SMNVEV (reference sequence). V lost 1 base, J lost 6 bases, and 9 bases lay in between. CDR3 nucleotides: TGTGCCAGCAGTTTATACAGGGCGGATGAAAAACTGTTTTTT. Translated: CASSLYRADEKLFF.